Listed here is a single T cell receptor beta chain. This CDR3 has 17 amino acids. The V and J ends lost 3 bases and 5 bases, in that order; junction bases with no gene match: 11. CDR1 and CDR2 (germline): MGHRA, YSYEKL. Using immunoSEQ multiplex PCR, the repertoire was profiled, and TCRdb retains in-frame clones only, with some absent. Here the sample spans about 90,000 clones, 91% being singletons. This record belongs to a study of blood T cell repertoires in COVID-19. The sequencing input was peripheral blood. The rearrangement joins TRBV4-1 to TRBJ2-2; 8 nucleotides line up with TRBD2. The TCR was taken from a human donor with active COVID-19. The donor label of this sample is uncertain. The CDR3 sequence is CASSHLIQRGPTGELFF. The CDR3 bases are TGCGCCAGCAGCCACCTGATTCAGCGGGGGCCTACCGGGGAGCTGTTTTTT.